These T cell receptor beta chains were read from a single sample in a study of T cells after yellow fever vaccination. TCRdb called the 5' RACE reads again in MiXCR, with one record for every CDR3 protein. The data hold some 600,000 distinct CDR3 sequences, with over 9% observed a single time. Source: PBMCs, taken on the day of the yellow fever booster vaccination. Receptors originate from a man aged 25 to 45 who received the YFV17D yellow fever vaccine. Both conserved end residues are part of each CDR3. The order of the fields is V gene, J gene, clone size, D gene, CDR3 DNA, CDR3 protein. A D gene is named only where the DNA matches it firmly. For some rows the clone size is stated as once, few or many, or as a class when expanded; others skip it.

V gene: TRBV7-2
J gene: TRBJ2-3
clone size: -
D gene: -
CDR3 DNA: TGTGCCAGCAGCGAGTGGCCCACGCAGTATTTT
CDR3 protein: CASSEWPTQYF

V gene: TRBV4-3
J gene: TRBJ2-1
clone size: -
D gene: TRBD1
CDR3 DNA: TGCGCCAGCAGCCAAGACAGGACAGGGGGCAATGAGCAGTTCTTC
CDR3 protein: CASSQDRTGGNEQFF

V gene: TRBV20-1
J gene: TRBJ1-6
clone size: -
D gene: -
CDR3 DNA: TGCAGTACAACCCCGGGGGGCTCCTATAATTCACCCCTCCACTTT
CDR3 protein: CSTTPGGSYNSPLHF

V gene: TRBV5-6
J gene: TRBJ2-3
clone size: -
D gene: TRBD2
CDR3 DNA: TGTGCCAGCAGCTTGGGTCTTACTAGCGGGGTACACGATACGCAGTATTTT
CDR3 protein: CASSLGLTSGVHDTQYF

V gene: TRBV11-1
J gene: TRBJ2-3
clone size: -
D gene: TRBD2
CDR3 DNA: TGTGCCAGCAGCCCGTGGCTAGCGGGAGGCCGACTCGCGGATACGCAGTATTTT
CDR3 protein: CASSPWLAGGRLADTQYF

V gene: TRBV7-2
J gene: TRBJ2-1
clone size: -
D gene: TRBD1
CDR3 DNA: TGTGCCAGCAGCTCCCGGGACAGGAAATACAATGAGCAGTTCTTC
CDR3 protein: CASSSRDRKYNEQFF

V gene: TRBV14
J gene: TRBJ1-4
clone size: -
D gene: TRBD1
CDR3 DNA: TGTGCCAGCAGCCCCGGGACAGGGCCCCTGATGGCTGAAAAACTGTTTTTT
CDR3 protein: CASSPGTGPLMAEKLFF

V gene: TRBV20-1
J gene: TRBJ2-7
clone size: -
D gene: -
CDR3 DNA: TGCAGGGGAACCCCGGCGGACCGAAGAACCTACGAGCAGTACTTC
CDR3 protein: CRGTPADRRTYEQYF

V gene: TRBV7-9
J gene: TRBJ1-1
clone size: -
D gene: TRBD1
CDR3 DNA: TGTGCCAGCAGCCACCCAGGGGGCACTGAAGCTTTCTTT
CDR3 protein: CASSHPGGTEAFF

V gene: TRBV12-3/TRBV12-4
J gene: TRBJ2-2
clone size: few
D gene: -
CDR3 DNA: TGTGCCAGCAGTTTCGGCCTAGATGGCGGGGAGCTGTTTTTT
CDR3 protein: CASSFGLDGGELFF

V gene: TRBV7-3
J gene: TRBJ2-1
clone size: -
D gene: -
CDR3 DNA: TGTGCCAGCAGCAGTCCGGGATTTCGGAACAATGAGCAGTTCTTC
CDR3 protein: CASSSPGFRNNEQFF

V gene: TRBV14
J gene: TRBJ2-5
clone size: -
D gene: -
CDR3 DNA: TGTGCCAGCAGCCAACCGCCCGGGTCCCTCTACTTC
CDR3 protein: CASSQPPGSLYF

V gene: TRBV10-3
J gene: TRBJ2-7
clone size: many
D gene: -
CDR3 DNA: TGTGCCATCAGTATCCGGGACCGATCCTACGAGCAGTACTTC
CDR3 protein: CAISIRDRSYEQYF

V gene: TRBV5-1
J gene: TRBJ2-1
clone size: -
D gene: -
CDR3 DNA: TGCGCCAGCAGCTTGGCTTTCGAGTACAATGAGCAGTTCTTC
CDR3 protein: CASSLAFEYNEQFF

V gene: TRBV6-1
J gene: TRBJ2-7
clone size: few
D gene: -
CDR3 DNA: TGTGCCAGCAGAGTCTTAGATTCCTACGAGCAGTACTTC
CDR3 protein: CASRVLDSYEQYF

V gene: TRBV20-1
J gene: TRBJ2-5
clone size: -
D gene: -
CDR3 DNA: TGCAGTGCCACGGACATCCAAGAGACCCAGTACTTC
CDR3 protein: CSATDIQETQYF

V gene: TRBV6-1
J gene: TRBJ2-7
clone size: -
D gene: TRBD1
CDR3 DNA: TGTGCCAGCAGCCTCGACAGGGCTACCTACGAGCAGTACTTC
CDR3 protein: CASSLDRATYEQYF

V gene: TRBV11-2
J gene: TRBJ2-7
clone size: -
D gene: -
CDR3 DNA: TGTGCCAGCAGCTTAGCACAGAAGCACGAGCAGTACTTC
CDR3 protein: CASSLAQKHEQYF

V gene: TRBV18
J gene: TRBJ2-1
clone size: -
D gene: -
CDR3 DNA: TGTGCCAGCTCACCGGGGGTTCACAATGAGCAGTTCTTC
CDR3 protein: CASSPGVHNEQFF

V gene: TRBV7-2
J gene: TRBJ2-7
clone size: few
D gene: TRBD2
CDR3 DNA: TGTGCCAGCAGCTTACTAGCGGGGGAGGTTTACGAGCAGTACTTC
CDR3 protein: CASSLLAGEVYEQYF

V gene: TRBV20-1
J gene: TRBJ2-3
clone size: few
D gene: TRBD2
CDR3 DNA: TGCAGTGCTCCGAACCTAGCGGGAGCTACAGATACGCAGTATTTT
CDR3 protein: CSAPNLAGATDTQYF

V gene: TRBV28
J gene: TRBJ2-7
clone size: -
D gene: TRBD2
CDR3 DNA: TGTGCCAGCAGCCAAGGACTAGCGAGTTACTACGAGCAGTACTTC
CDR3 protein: CASSQGLASYYEQYF

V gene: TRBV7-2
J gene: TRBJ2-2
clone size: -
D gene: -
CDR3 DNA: TGTGCCAGCAGCCCTCCAGGAAGGGATATCACCGGGGAGCTGTTTTTT
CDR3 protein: CASSPPGRDITGELFF

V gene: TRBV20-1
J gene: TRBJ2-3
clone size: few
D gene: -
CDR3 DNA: TGCAGTGCTAGAAGCGGACAAGATACGCAGTATTTT
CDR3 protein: CSARSGQDTQYF

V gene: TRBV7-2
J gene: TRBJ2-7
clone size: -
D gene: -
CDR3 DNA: TGTGCCAGCAGCTTAGGCGACGATTACGAGCAGTACTTC
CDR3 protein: CASSLGDDYEQYF

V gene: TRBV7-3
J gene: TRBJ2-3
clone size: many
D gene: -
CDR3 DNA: TGTGCCAGCAGCGCAAGCGCTAGCACAGATACGCAGTATTTT
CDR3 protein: CASSASASTDTQYF

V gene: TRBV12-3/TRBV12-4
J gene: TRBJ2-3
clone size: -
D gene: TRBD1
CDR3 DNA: TGTGCCAGCAGTCTGACAGGGTTTAGAGATACGCAGTATTTT
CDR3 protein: CASSLTGFRDTQYF

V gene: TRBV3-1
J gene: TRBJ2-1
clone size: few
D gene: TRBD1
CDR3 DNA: TGTGCCAGCAGCCAACCGAGGACAGGGTTTTCCTACAATGAGCAGTTCTTC
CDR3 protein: CASSQPRTGFSYNEQFF

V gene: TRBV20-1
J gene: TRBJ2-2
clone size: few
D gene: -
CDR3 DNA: TGCAGTGCTAGTAAAGCCTCTCGTGGAAACACCGGGGAGCTGTTTTTT
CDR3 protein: CSASKASRGNTGELFF